This entry lists 25 T cell receptor beta chains sequenced from one sample in a study of shared clonotypes between healthy human individuals (dated by TCRdb to the early 2020s). Library preparation used the immunoSEQ multiplex PCR assay. TCRdb took over this immuneACCESS table, retaining in-frame rearrangements with V and J assigned. Such tables are incomplete; in checked studies, under half of the missing clones stem from an unresolved V gene, and the remainder is unexplained. This sample has a few hundred thousand clones in its table, and over 75% of those were observed once. The ten biggest clones cover 15% to 20% of the sample. Sequencing was done on a sample of memory CD8+ T cells sorted from blood. The cell subset or site label corresponds to: CD45RO+ cells pooled with CCR7-negative TemRA cells. The origin of the receptors is a man aged 18 to 35 in good health.

The CDR3 here is CASSSPGQGIDEQYF. The DNA for the CDR3 is TGTGCCAGCAGCTCTCCGGGACAGGGAATCGACGAGCAGTACTTC. The rearrangement joins TRBV9 to TRBJ2-7; 9 bases line up with TRBD1. J lost 5 bases, V lost 4 bases, and 10 bases had no gene match. This CDR3 has 15 amino acids. Germline assignment: CDR1 SGDLS and CDR2 YYNGEE.

The J gene is TRBJ2-2, the V gene TRBV7-8; 10 positions agree with TRBD2. The CDR3 totals 18 residues. CDR1 and CDR2 from the germline V gene are SGHVS and FQNEAQ. V gave up 1 base and J gave up 5 bases; unmatched junction bases: 10. CDR3 sequence (DNA): TGTGCCAGCAGCTTAGTCGGTGCTAGCGGGGGCGCGACCGGGGAGCTGTTTTTT. This encodes CASSLVGASGGATGELFF.

A single count supports this clone. The chain employs TRBV29-1 and TRBJ2-7, with D possibly TRBD1 on 5 matching bases. V was shortened by 0 bases and J by 0 bases, with 9 bases between the two germline ends. The CDR3 contains 14 residues. Germline CDR1 and CDR2: SQVTM and ANQGSEA. The CDR3 bases are TGCAGCGTTGAAGAGGGTACAGGCTCCTACGAGCAGTACTTC. It codes for CSVEEGTGSYEQYF.

The rearrangement uses TRBV4-1 and TRBJ1-1; possibly TRBD1 for D (6 bases). Trimming shortened V by 0 bases and J by 2 bases, and 13 bases separated the two germline ends. CDR1 and CDR2 (germline): MGHRA, YSYEKL. CDR3 length equals 16 residues. The CDR3 sequence: CASSQDLWGANTEAFF. The DNA of the CDR3 is TGCGCCAGCAGCCAAGATCTATGGGGGGCCAACACTGAAGCTTTCTTT.

The gene calls are TRBV6-1 and TRBJ1-5; TRBD1 is a possible D gene (6 bases). This CDR3 has 13 amino acids. The germline CDR1 and CDR2 sequences are MNHNS and SASEGT. The V end lost 11 bases, the J end lost 6 bases, and 17 bases lay between the germline ends. This CDR3 reads CAANSGESQPQHF. The CDR3 nucleotides are TGTGCCGCCAACTCAGGGGAAAGTCAGCCCCAGCATTTT.

The V call is TRBV2, the J call TRBJ2-1; 10 bases agree with TRBD2. Germline CDR1 SNHLY, CDR2 FYNNEI. This CDR3 region has 16 residues. Trimming at V came to 2 bases and at J to 3 bases, leaving 4 bases not matched to a gene. CDR3 DNA sequence: TGTGCCAGCAGTGAATCTAGCGGGAGATACTACAATGAGCAGTTCTTC. It encodes CASSESSGRYYNEQFF.

The rearrangement links TRBV4-1 to TRBJ2-3; 7 positions agree with TRBD2. The CDR3 runs to 17 residues. Germline CDR1 and CDR2: MGHRA and YSYEKL. V shed 1 base and J 2 bases; nucleotides not matched to a gene: 9. The CDR3 DNA sequence: TGCGCCAGCAGCCAAGCCCCCCTAGCGGAAGTCACAGATACGCAGTATTTT. The encoded protein is CASSQAPLAEVTDTQYF.

This clone showed up just once. CDR3 in DNA: TGTGCCAGCAGCGTCGGGACAGGGGGTTTTCCCCTCCACTTT. It is translated as CASSVGTGGFPLHF. The V and J genes are TRBV5-6 and TRBJ1-6; 11 nucleotides line up with TRBD1. The CDR3 totals 14 residues. The germline V gene has CDR1 SGHDT and CDR2 YYEEEE. Trimming removed 4 bases from V and 13 bases from J; junction bases left unmatched: 7.

The genes are TRBV11-2 and TRBJ2-5, with D possibly matching TRBD1 (6 bases). CDR3 length equals 15 residues. The germline V gene encodes CDR1 SGHAT and CDR2 FQNNGV. Trimming pared 0 bases from V and 5 bases from J, leaving 13 bases between. CDR3 coding DNA: TGTGCCAGCAGCTTAGAAATAGCAGGGGCGGAGACCCAGTACTTC. Residues: CASSLEIAGAETQYF.

The chain recombines TRBV29-1 with TRBJ2-5, with 10 bases that match TRBD1. The CDR3 is made up of 16 amino acids. Germline V lookup: CDR1 SQVTM, CDR2 ANQGSEA. With 0 bases clipped from V and 3 bases from J, the junction kept 7 bases outside the gene matches. The CDR3 DNA is TGCAGCGTTGAAGAGCCGGGACAGGGGAGGGAAGAGACCCAGTACTTC. Its protein product is CSVEEPGQGREETQYF.

CDR3 in amino acids: CASSRKRSSYEQYF. CDR3 nucleotide sequence: TGCGCCAGCAGTAGAAAGCGGAGCTCCTACGAGCAGTACTTC. The rearrangement joins TRBV23-1 to TRBJ2-7, with a tentative D call TRBD2 (5 bases). TRBV23-1 is sorted into the ORF group, with uncertain function. V was cut by 5 bases and J by 0 bases, with 11 bases left in between. The CDR3 is 14 amino acids.

The CDR3 sequence: CASSLAFLAEYNEQFF. In DNA form, the CDR3 reads TGCGCCAGCAGCTTGGCGTTCCTAGCGGAGTACAATGAGCAGTTCTTC. This chain joins TRBV5-1 and TRBJ2-1; 7 nucleotides line up with TRBD2. Trimming at V came to 0 bases and at J to 4 bases, leaving 7 bases not matched to a gene. The CDR3 spans 16 residues. Germline values: CDR1 SGHRS, CDR2 YFSETQ.

The chain is built from TRBV7-9 and TRBJ2-1; 12 positions match TRBD1. With V trimmed by 4 bases and J by 9 bases, 4 bases remained unmatched. The CDR3 is 14 amino acids. The germline V gene has CDR1 SEHNR and CDR2 FQNEAQ (reference sequence). CDR3 residues: CASSSGTGGVEQFF. The CDR3 bases are TGTGCCAGCAGCTCCGGGACAGGGGGCGTTGAGCAGTTCTTC.

The gene calls are TRBV6-4 and TRBJ1-1; D gene unclear. The CDR3 is 13 amino acids. Between the trimmed V and J ends, which lost 1 base and 5 bases, there was a span of 8 bases. Looked up from germline, CDR1 is MRHNA and CDR2 is SNTAGT. The CDR3 loop is CASSDLFGTEAFF. The CDR3 nucleotides read TGTGCCAGCAGTGACTTATTTGGGACTGAAGCTTTCTTT.

The chain joins TRBV27 to TRBJ2-3, with 11 bases matching TRBD2. The CDR3 is 16 amino acids. V lost 2 bases, J lost 4 bases, and 5 bases stayed unmatched. In germline, CDR1 is MNHEY, CDR2 SMNVEV (reference sequence). The CDR3 loop is CASSLISGGAADTQYF. In nucleotides, the CDR3 is TGTGCCAGCAGTTTAATTAGCGGGGGGGCCGCAGATACGCAGTATTTT.

The chain employs TRBV28 and TRBJ2-5; D is perhaps TRBD2 (6 bases). The CDR3 covers 15 residues. V was shortened by 5 bases and J by 2 bases, with 15 bases between the two germline ends. In germline, CDR1 is MDHEN, CDR2 SYDVKM. The CDR3 is CASSPNGGLQETQYF. The CDR3 DNA follows: TGTGCCAGCAGTCCAAATGGGGGGTTACAAGAGACCCAGTACTTC.

Worth noting for this clone: One end of the junction varies from germline; a read error may be responsible. V usage is TRBV29-1 and J usage is TRBJ1-4; D is possibly TRBD1 (5 bases). CDR3 size: 15 residues. Germline CDR1 reads SQVTM; CDR2 reads ANQGSEA. The CDR3 nucleotides are TGCAGCGTCGAAGTAGGGGTGGCTTCGAACGAAAAACTGTTTTTT. Translation: CSVEVGVASNEKLFF.

This clone appeared a single time. This chain uses TRBV28 with TRBJ1-2; D not resolved. The CDR3 sequence is 15 residues long. CDR1 MDHEN and CDR2 SYDVKM come from the germline V gene. Trimming shortened V by 2 bases and J by 6 bases, and 16 bases separated the two germline ends. The CDR3 here is CASSLPPGRENGYTF. In nucleotides, the CDR3 is TGTGCCAGCAGTTTACCACCTGGGCGGGAGAATGGCTACACCTTC.

V and J are TRBV15 and TRBJ1-5, with TRBD1 identical over 8 bases. The CDR3 length is 18 residues. Germline lookup yields CDR1 LNHNV and CDR2 YYDKDF (reference sequence). J was trimmed by 4 bases and V by 5 bases; bases with no gene match: 16. CDR3 DNA sequence: TGTGCCACCAGCGAAGGCTTGTCGATGGACAGGGTGAATCAGCCCCAGCATTTT. Residues: CATSEGLSMDRVNQPQHF.

The V gene is TRBV7-2, the J gene TRBJ1-1; possibly TRBD1 for D (5 bases). V was trimmed by 1 base and J by 6 bases, leaving 24 bases between them. Germline values: CDR1 SGHTA, CDR2 FQGNSA. The CDR3 totals 18 residues. The CDR3: CASSLGAFWGYPRAEAFF. CDR3 coding DNA: TGTGCCAGCAGCTTAGGGGCTTTTTGGGGATACCCCAGGGCTGAAGCTTTCTTT. Looking up the rest from reference TRBV7-2 and TRBJ1-1 gives the full variable domain: GAGVSQSPSNKVTEKGKDVELRCDPISGHTALYWYRQSLGQGLEFLIYFQGNSAPDKSGLPSDRFSAERTGGSVSTLTIQRTQQEDSAVYLCASSLGAFWGYPRAEAFFGQGTRLTVV.

The chain joins TRBV27 to TRBJ1-1; TRBD1 is a possible D gene (6 bases). Trimming left V 5 bases short and J 4 bases short, with 11 bases between. Germline V gene sequence: CDR1 MNHEY, CDR2 SMNVEV (reference sequence). The CDR3 is 13 amino acids. The CDR3 nucleotides read TGTGCCAGCAGTCACAGGGCTCCCACTGAAGCTTTCTTT. Translated: CASSHRAPTEAFF.

The chain joins TRBV11-2 to TRBJ1-4; 9 positions agree with TRBD1. V trimming: 1 base; J trimming: 4 bases; junction bases outside the gene matches: 1. Germline CDR1 reads SGHAT; CDR2 reads FQNNGV. The CDR3 is 15 amino acids. The CDR3 DNA reads as TGTGCCAGCAGCTTAGGGGGACAGGGTAATGAAAAACTGTTTTTT. This sequence encodes CASSLGGQGNEKLFF.

This chain joins TRBV11-2 and TRBJ2-7, with 8 bases that match TRBD2. After removal of 1 base from V and 4 bases from J, the junction contained 6 bases not matched to a gene. Germline V gene sequence: CDR1 SGHAT, CDR2 FQNNGV. This CDR3 is 15 amino acids long. This CDR3 reads CASSLVRSGEYEQYF. The CDR3 coding sequence is TGTGCCAGCAGCTTAGTGCGTAGCGGGGAATACGAGCAGTACTTC.

This clone turned up a few times. The CDR3 loop reads CSVKDRENGYGYTF. CDR3 DNA sequence: TGCAGCGTTAAGGACAGGGAGAATGGCTATGGCTACACCTTC. The chain joins TRBV29-1 to TRBJ1-2; 8 bases are a match to TRBD1. Germline assignment: CDR1 SQVTM and CDR2 ANQGSEA. The CDR3 covers 14 residues. The J segment lost 4 bases and the V segment lost 5 bases, leaving 9 bases of the junction unmatched.

The rearrangement links TRBV5-6 to TRBJ2-7; a weak D match, TRBD1 (5 bases). The CDR3 totals 14 residues. Looked up from germline, CDR1 is SGHDT and CDR2 is YYEEEE. V lost 1 base and J 2 bases, leaving 10 bases between the germline ends. The DNA of the CDR3 is TGTGCCAGCAGCTTGCAGGGAAAACCCTACGAGCAGTACTTC. Amino acids: CASSLQGKPYEQYF.